This is a list of T cell receptor beta chains from one sample in a study of CD8+CD57+ T cells in acquired aplastic anemia. TCRdb used MiXCR to reprocess the reads, holding one entry per CDR3 protein. The sample shows about 180,000 distinct CDR3 sequences, 63% of them seen only once. The source material was sorted CD4+, CD8+, or CD8+CD57+ T cells (not recorded which) from PBMCs. Receptors originate from a human donor with aplastic anemia. Each CDR3 is given with its conserved first and last residue. Fields, in order: V gene, clone size, J gene, D gene, CDR3 protein, CDR3 DNA. D genes are given only for firm matches. Not all rows give a size; the values are once, few, many and, for expanded clones, a class.

V: TRBV15
size: few
J: TRBJ2-7
D: TRBD2
CDR3: CATSLTGTTYEQYF
DNA: TGTGCCACCAGCCTTACCGGGACTACCTACGAGCAGTACTTC

V: TRBV20-1
size: .
J: TRBJ2-7
D: .
CDR3: CSASRTAAEGEQYF
DNA: TGCAGTGCTAGTCGGACCGCCGCCGAGGGTGAGCAGTACTTC

V: TRBV19
size: .
J: TRBJ2-1
D: .
CDR3: CASSPVVWNNEQFF
DNA: TGTGCCAGTAGTCCAGTCGTGTGGAACAATGAGCAGTTCTTC

V: TRBV19
size: many
J: TRBJ2-1
D: .
CDR3: CASSGLPQGESYNEQFF
DNA: TGTGCCAGTAGTGGACTCCCGCAGGGAGAGTCCTACAATGAGCAGTTCTTC

V: TRBV6-5
size: many
J: TRBJ1-2
D: .
CDR3: CASSYSTGNGYTF
DNA: TGTGCCAGCAGTTACTCGACGGGGAATGGCTACACCTTC

V: TRBV20-1
size: many
J: TRBJ2-3
D: TRBD2
CDR3: CSAREGLASTDTQYF
DNA: TGCAGTGCTAGAGAGGGACTAGCTAGCACAGATACGCAGTATTTT

V: TRBV4-1
size: few
J: TRBJ2-7
D: .
CDR3: CASSQDKDSQYF
DNA: TGCGCCAGCAGCCAAGACAAGGACAGTCAGTACTTC

V: TRBV20-1
size: .
J: TRBJ1-5
D: .
CDR3: CSAPPVGGRGLSNQPQHF
DNA: TGCAGTGCTCCCCCCGTGGGGGGGCGAGGACTTAGCAATCAGCCCCAGCATTTT

V: TRBV5-1
size: .
J: TRBJ2-7
D: .
CDR3: CASSLEDKSGPQYF
DNA: TGCGCCAGCAGCTTGGAGGATAAGTCCGGGCCTCAGTACTTC

V: TRBV2
size: .
J: TRBJ2-2
D: .
CDR3: CASSGAGGHFAGELFF
DNA: TGTGCCAGCAGCGGGGCTGGGGGGCATTTTGCCGGGGAGCTGTTTTTT

V: TRBV10-2
size: many
J: TRBJ1-6
D: .
CDR3: CASSESGSPNSPLHF
DNA: TGCGCCAGCAGTGAGTCCGGGAGCCCTAATTCACCCCTCCACTTT

V: TRBV4-2
size: .
J: TRBJ2-7
D: .
CDR3: CASSQVRGAVNEQYF
DNA: TGTGCCAGCAGCCAAGTTCGGGGGGCGGTCAATGAGCAGTACTTC

V: TRBV15
size: once
J: TRBJ2-7
D: TRBD1
CDR3: CATVGQGGREQYF
DNA: TGTGCCACCGTGGGACAGGGAGGACGGGAGCAGTACTTC

V: TRBV18
size: .
J: TRBJ1-2
D: .
CDR3: CASSPVGLTAGYTF
DNA: TGTGCCAGCTCACCGGTGGGACTGACGGCTGGCTACACCTTC

V: TRBV20-1
size: .
J: TRBJ2-2
D: .
CDR3: CSAATRNTGELFF
DNA: TGCAGTGCCGCCACGAGGAACACCGGGGAGCTGTTTTTT

V: TRBV7-9
size: .
J: TRBJ2-7
D: .
CDR3: CASSFQGSTSPGEQYF
DNA: TGTGCCAGCAGCTTCCAGGGGTCTACATCTCCTGGCGAGCAGTACTTC

V: TRBV9
size: .
J: TRBJ1-2
D: .
CDR3: CASSVGQGSYGYTF
DNA: TGTGCCAGCAGCGTAGGCCAGGGGAGCTATGGCTACACCTTC

V: TRBV20-1
size: .
J: TRBJ1-6
D: TRBD1
CDR3: CSARTRTGSIESPLHF
DNA: TGCAGTGCTAGGACCAGGACAGGGTCAATTGAGTCACCCCTCCACTTT

V: TRBV2
size: few
J: TRBJ2-7
D: TRBD2
CDR3: CASSERTSDYEQYF
DNA: TGTGCCAGCAGTGAACGGACTAGCGATTACGAGCAGTACTTC

V: TRBV10-3
size: .
J: TRBJ2-4
D: TRBD1
CDR3: CAISRTGTGKNIQYF
DNA: TGTGCCATCAGCAGGACCGGGACAGGCAAAAACATTCAGTACTTC

V: TRBV5-1
size: .
J: TRBJ2-6
D: .
CDR3: CASSEGLSSGANVLTF
DNA: TGCGCCAGCAGCGAAGGACTGTCCTCTGGGGCCAACGTCCTGACTTTC

V: TRBV15
size: few
J: TRBJ2-3
D: .
CDR3: CATSRDPKDGSRQYF
DNA: TGTGCCACCAGCAGAGACCCCAAGGACGGGTCGAGGCAGTATTTT

V: TRBV19
size: once
J: TRBJ1-3
D: TRBD1
CDR3: CASSLRTAGGGNTIYF
DNA: TGTGCCAGTAGTCTCCGGACCGCAGGGGGAGGAAACACCATATATTTT